A selection of T cell receptor beta chains follows, all from one sample in a study of T cells in Graves' hyperthyroidism and ophthalmopathy. TCRdb itself ran the multiplex PCR reads through MiXCR, one entry per CDR3 protein. Of roughly 280,000 distinct CDR3 sequences in the sample, about a sixth are singletons; the top ten hold around 55%. Sequencing input: blood. Receptors were obtained from a woman between 55 and 75 years old with Graves' ophthalmopathy. The CDR3 runs from the conserved cysteine through the conserved F or W. A D gene is named only where the DNA matches it firmly. The size entry is marked missing in some rows and otherwise reads once, few, many or a size class.

j_gene,v_gene,abundance,d_gene,len,CDR3nt,CDR3aa
TRBJ2-1,TRBV9,NA,NA,13,TGTGCCAGCAGCGTAGTGAAAGGGAGCGAGCAGTTCTTC,CASSVVKGSEQFF
TRBJ2-5,TRBV3-1,few,NA,13,TGTGCCAGCAGCCGGCGGGTCACAGAGACCCAGTACTTC,CASSRRVTETQYF
TRBJ1-2,TRBV19,few,NA,12,TGTGCCAGTAGTATGTTGAGAAATGGCTACACCTTC,CASSMLRNGYTF
TRBJ2-7,TRBV27,few,NA,14,TGTGCCAGCAGTCCAACCCGACAGCCCTACGAGCAGTACTTC,CASSPTRQPYEQYF
TRBJ2-7,TRBV6-2/TRBV6-3,NA,NA,13,TGTGCCAGCAGTTCGGGACATCGATACGAGCAGTACTTC,CASSSGHRYEQYF
TRBJ1-1,TRBV19,NA,NA,13,TGTGCCAGTATTGGGTGGTTTAACACTGAAGCTTTCTTT,CASIGWFNTEAFF
TRBJ1-1,TRBV9,NA,NA,14,TGTGCCAGCAGCGTAGGCAGGGGAAGAACTGAAGCTTTCTTT,CASSVGRGRTEAFF
TRBJ2-7,TRBV2,many,NA,13,TGTGCCAGCGTTGCGGGGAGCTCCTACGAGCAGTACTTC,CASVAGSSYEQYF
TRBJ1-2,TRBV18,NA,NA,15,TGTGCCAGCTCACCCGCAAGCAGAGCTAACTATGGCTACGCCTTC,CASSPASRANYGYAF
TRBJ1-5,TRBV6-1,many,NA,15,TGTGCCAGCATATTTTCCGCGGATAGCAATCAGCCCCAGCATTTT,CASIFSADSNQPQHF
TRBJ1-1,TRBV6-2/TRBV6-3,many,NA,13,TGTGCCAGCAGTGCTTCGTCGGGGAGTGAAGCTTTCTTT,CASSASSGSEAFF